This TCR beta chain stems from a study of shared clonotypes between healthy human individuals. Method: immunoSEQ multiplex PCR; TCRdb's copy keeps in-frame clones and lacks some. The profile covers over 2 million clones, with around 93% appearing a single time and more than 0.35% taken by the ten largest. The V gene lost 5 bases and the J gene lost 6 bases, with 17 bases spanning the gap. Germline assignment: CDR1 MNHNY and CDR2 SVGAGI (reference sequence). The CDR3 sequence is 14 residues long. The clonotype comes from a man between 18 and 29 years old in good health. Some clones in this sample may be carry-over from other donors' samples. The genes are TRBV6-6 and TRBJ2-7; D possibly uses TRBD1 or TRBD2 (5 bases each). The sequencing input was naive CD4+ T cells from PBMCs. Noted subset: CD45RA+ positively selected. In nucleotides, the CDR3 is TGTGCCAGCAGTCCCGGGACGGCGGTTCGCGAGCAGTACTTC. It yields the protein CASSPGTAVREQYF.